The text below deals with one T cell receptor beta chain. As handled by the study authors: By means of reference gene primer amplification, nucleated cell counts were estimated. Using immunoSEQ multiplex PCR, the repertoire was profiled, and TCRdb retains in-frame clones only, with some absent. The DNA was the basis for D and trimming; V, J and clone size are from that table. The data hold 210,000 or so clones, with around 84% observed a single time. The sample belongs to a study of blood T cell repertoires in COVID-19. Background on the study: Acute and convalescent COVID-19 samples came from the United States, Italy and Spain. PBMCs, B-cell-depleted T cells, or T cells provided the cDNA or gDNA that made up the material.

Germline CDR1 reads MNHEY; CDR2 reads SMNVEV (reference sequence). V lost 3 bases and J lost 0; bases outside the gene matches: 0. The CDR3 runs to 15 residues. The origin of this receptor is a man in his fifties or sixties with acute or convalescent COVID-19. Sequencing was performed on peripheral blood. The chain carries TRBV27 and TRBJ1-1; 11 bases line up with TRBD1. CDR3 DNA sequence: TGTGCCAGCAGTTTGGACAGGGGGCTGAACACTGAAGCTTTCTTT. Translated: CASSLDRGLNTEAFF.